This T cell receptor (beta chain) was identified during a study of T cells after posttransplantation cyclophosphamide. Study-level points and caveats: TRB overlap between skin or GI tissue T cells and blood was limited. Later post-transplant blood repertoires were often dominated by donor CD8+ memory clones. Recipient CMV seropositivity and CMV reactivation strongly tracked TRB clonality.

Peripheral blood was collected from the related graft donor on the marrow donation day. The method was immunoSEQ multiplex PCR; TCRdb's version includes in-frame clones alone and lacks a portion of them. There are 30,000 to 50,000 clones in the sample, none observed a single time. This clone has only a few counts. The antigen is unknown. V lost 3 bases to trimming and J lost 2 bases, with 12 bases between them. From germline, CDR1 is LNHDA and CDR2 SQIVND (reference sequence). The CDR3 has 15 amino acids. Input material: PBMCs. The J gene is TRBJ2-3, the V gene TRBV19; the D gene is possibly TRBD2 (5 bases). This TCR was recovered from a woman in her 50s in good health and a related stem cell transplant donor. In DNA, the CDR3 is TGTGCCAGTAGTATCGGGAATCTCCCCACAGATACGCAGTATTTT. It yields the protein CASSIGNLPTDTQYF.